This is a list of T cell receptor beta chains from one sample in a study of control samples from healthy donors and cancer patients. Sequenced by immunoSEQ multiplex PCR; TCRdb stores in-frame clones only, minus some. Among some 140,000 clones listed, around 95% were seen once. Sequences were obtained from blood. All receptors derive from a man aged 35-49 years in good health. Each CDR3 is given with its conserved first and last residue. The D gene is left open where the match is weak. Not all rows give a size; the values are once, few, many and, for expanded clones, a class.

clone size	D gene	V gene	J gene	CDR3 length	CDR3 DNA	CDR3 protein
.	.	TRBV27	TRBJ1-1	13	TGTGCCAGCAGTTTATTGGGGCACACTGAAGCTTTCTTT	CASSLLGHTEAFF
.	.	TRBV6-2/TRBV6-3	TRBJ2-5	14	TGTGCCAGCAGTTACTCGGGGCCTCAAGAGACCCAGTACTTC	CASSYSGPQETQYF
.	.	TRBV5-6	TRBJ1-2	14	TGTGCCAGCAGCTTGGGGTCCTCCGGGTATGGCTACACCTTC	CASSLGSSGYGYTF
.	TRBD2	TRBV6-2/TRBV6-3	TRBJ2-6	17	TGTGCCAGCAGTCGGACTAGCGGCGGATCTGGGGCCAACGTCCTGACTTTC	CASSRTSGGSGANVLTF
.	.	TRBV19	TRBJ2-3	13	TGTGCCAGTAGTCCTGGACGGGCAGATACGCAGTATTTT	CASSPGRADTQYF
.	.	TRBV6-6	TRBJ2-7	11	TGTGCCAGCAGTACCAACTACGAGCAGTACTTC	CASSTNYEQYF
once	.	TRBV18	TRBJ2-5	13	TGTGCCAGCTCACCGCAGGGAGGAGAGACCCAGTACTTC	CASSPQGGETQYF
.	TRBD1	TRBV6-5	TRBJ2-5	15	TGTGCCAGCAGGCGGACAGGGGCGGAATGGGAGACCCAGTACTTC	CASRRTGAEWETQYF
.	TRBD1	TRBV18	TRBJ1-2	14	TGTGCCAGCTCACACGAGACAGGGTGGAGTGGCTACACCTTC	CASSHETGWSGYTF
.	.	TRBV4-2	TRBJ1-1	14	TGTGCCAGCAGCCCTGGGCATGGGAACACTGAAGCTTTCTTT	CASSPGHGNTEAFF
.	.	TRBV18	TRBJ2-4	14	TGTGCCAGCTCACCACCGCAGAGTGGGGACATTCAGTACTTC	CASSPPQSGDIQYF
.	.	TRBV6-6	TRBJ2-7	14	TGTGCCAGCCGCCGAAGATCCGACTCCTACGAGCAGTACTTC	CASRRRSDSYEQYF
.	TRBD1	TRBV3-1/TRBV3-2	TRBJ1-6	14	TGTGCCAGCAGCCGCGGACAGGTATATTCACCCCTCCACTTT	CASSRGQVYSPLHF
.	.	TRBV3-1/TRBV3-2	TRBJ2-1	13	TGTGCCAGCAGCCCGGACTTATACAATGAGCAGTTCTTC	CASSPDLYNEQFF
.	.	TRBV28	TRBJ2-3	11	TGTGCCAGCAGTCAAGCAGATACGCAGTATTTT	CASSQADTQYF
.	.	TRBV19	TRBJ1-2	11	TGTGCCAGTAGCCAGAACTATGGCTACACCTTC	CASSQNYGYTF
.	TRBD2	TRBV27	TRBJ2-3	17	TGTGCCAGCAGTCCGTGGACTAGCGGGGCACGGGGAGATACGCAGTATTTT	CASSPWTSGARGDTQYF
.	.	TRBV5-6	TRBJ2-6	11	TGTGCCAGCAGCTTGTCCCGCGTCCTGACTTTC	CASSLSRVLTF
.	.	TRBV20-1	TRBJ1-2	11	TGCAGTGCTAGGGGGTCCTATGGCTACACCTTC	CSARGSYGYTF
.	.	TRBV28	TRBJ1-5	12	TGTGCCAGCAGTAGAGAGGTGGGGCCCCAGCATTTT	CASSREVGPQHF
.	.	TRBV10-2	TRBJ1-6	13	TGCGCCGCCGGGGCAACTTATAATTCACCCCTCCACTTT	CAAGATYNSPLHF
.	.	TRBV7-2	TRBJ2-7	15	TGTGCCAGCAGCTTATTGGGGGCTAGTCACGACGAGCAGTACTTC	CASSLLGASHDEQYF
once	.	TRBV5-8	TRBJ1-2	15	TGTGCCAGCAACGGCAGGGGCGACTTTCTATGGGGCTACACCTTC	CASNGRGDFLWGYTF
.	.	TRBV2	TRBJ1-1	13	TGTGCCAGCAGTGAAGGGGTTACAGCTGAAGCTTTCTTT	CASSEGVTAEAFF
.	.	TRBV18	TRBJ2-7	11	TGTGCCAGCTCACCAGGTCGCGAGCAGTACTTC	CASSPGREQYF
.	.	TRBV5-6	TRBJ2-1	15	TGTGCCAGCAGCTTGTTGTCAGGGGATCGCAATGAGCAGTTCTTC	CASSLLSGDRNEQFF
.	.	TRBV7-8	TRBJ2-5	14	TGTGCCAGCAGTTGGACCGGGACCCAAGAGACCCAGTACTTC	CASSWTGTQETQYF
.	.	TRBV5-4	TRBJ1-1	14	TGTGCCAGCAGCTTGGCAGGGTTTGGCACTGAAGCTTTCTTT	CASSLAGFGTEAFF
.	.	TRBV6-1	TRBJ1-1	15	TGTGCCAGCAGTGAATTAGCGGGGGGGGGCACTGAAGCTTTCTTT	CASSELAGGGTEAFF
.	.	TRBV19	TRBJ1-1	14	TGTGCCAGTACCCCGAGGGGCATGAACACTGAAGCTTTCTTT	CASTPRGMNTEAFF
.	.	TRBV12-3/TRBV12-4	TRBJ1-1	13	TGTGCCAGCAGCTCACCAGTTAACACTGAAGCTTTCTTT	CASSSPVNTEAFF
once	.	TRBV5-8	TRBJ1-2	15	TGTGCCAGCAGCTTGGGGGGGGCGCTTAACTATGGCTACACCTTC	CASSLGGALNYGYTF
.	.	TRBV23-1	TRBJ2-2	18	TGCGCCAGCAGTCAATCGGAGCCGGAAAGATCGAACACCGGGGAGCTGTTTTTT	CASSQSEPERSNTGELFF
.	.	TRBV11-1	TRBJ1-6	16	TGTGCCAGCAGTTCAGGATATCCGGCTAATAATTCACCCCTCCACTTT	CASSSGYPANNSPLHF
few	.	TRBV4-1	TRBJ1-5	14	TGCGCCAGCAGCCAAGTATCACCGCCGGGGCCCCAGCATTTT	CASSQVSPPGPQHF
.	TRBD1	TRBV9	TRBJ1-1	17	TGTGCCAGCAGCGTAGGAACAGGGGGGGAAGCAAACACTGAAGCTTTCTTT	CASSVGTGGEANTEAFF
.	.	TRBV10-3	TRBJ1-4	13	TGTGCCATCAGTGAAACAGGGAGTGAAAAACTGTTTTTT	CAISETGSEKLFF